The source of this T cell receptor beta chain is a study of blood T cell repertoires in COVID-19. On the study more broadly: Sites in the United States, Italy and Spain provided acute and convalescent COVID-19 samples. T cells, B-cell-depleted T cells, or PBMCs provided the cDNA or gDNA that served as material.

In the source study's methods: Amplification from reference gene primers served as the basis for estimated nucleated cell counts. Some clones are missing from TCRdb's copy, which holds only in-frame ones; the method was immunoSEQ multiplex PCR. Clone size and the V and J calls come from that table; the DNA yielded D and trimming. The sample consists of 300,000 to 400,000 clones, around 92% of them appearing once. With V trimmed by 2 bases and J by 8 bases, 12 bases remained unmatched. CDR1 is LNHNV, CDR2 YYDKDF, per germline (reference sequence). The CDR3 runs to 17 residues. The sample consisted of peripheral blood. The source of this sequence is a woman aged 30 to 39 with COVID-19, enrolled during active disease. V is TRBV15 and J is TRBJ2-1; 10 positions agree with TRBD2. The chain's CDR3 is CATSRFPAGGGKDEQFF. CDR3 bases: TGTGCCACCAGCAGATTCCCAGCGGGGGGGGGCAAGGATGAGCAGTTCTTC.